The clone carrying this T cell receptor (beta chain) was recorded many times. The antigen remains undetermined. The data were taken from a study of T cells after yellow fever vaccination. Looking at the study overall: Any fraction with a low cell number was prepared using SMART-Seq v4 Ultra Low Input. Study-wide points: At approximately 96% for CD4 and approximately 88% for CD8, most primary-vaccination clones showed up again after the booster. Repertoires obtained by FACS sorting could include abundant clonotypes that entered as contaminants from the bulk population.

Germline CDR1 is DFQATT and CDR2 is SNEGSKA (reference sequence). The CDR3 consists of 13 residues. Trimming took off 3 bases at V and 2 bases at J, with 11 bases between the two ends. From the 5' RACE reads, TCRdb called clonotypes with MiXCR, one entry per CDR3 protein. In the table there are some 110,000 distinct CDR3 sequences, 7.5% to 9.5% of which are singletons. The sample was CD8+ T cells sorted from PBMCs, taken 45 days after the yellow fever booster vaccination. The chain is built from TRBV20-1 and TRBJ2-7; D uncertain. The sequence came from a man aged 30 to 45 who received the YFV17D yellow fever vaccine. CDR3 in DNA: TGCAGTGCTAGCTCCGACCTACCCTACGAGCAGTACTTC. Residues: CSASSDLPYEQYF.